The 26 T cell receptor beta chains reported below all come from one sample, sequenced in a study of Ad26.COV2.S vaccination and SARS-CoV-2 variants (dated by TCRdb to the early 2020s). The method behind the library was the immunoSEQ multiplex PCR assay. This immuneACCESS table, as held by TCRdb, lists in-frame sequences with V and J called but not all clones. Of the missing ones, under half trace to an unresolved V gene in checked studies; the others have no known cause. The sample table holds 350,000 to 600,000 clones, of which 80% to 90% were seen once. In total, the top ten clones hold 1.5% to 2% of the sample. The sample's treatment or condition label, in plain terms: roughly 20 received Ad26.COV2.S at low or high dose, single or two shots; several received placebo; per-sample allocation not given. Repertoires of vaccine and placebo recipients were sequenced from samples taken on day 63 after the first injection.

The specimen was peripheral blood, collected in a trial of Ad26.COV2.S vaccine versus placebo. All receptors come from a person between 18 and 65 years old who received the Ad26.COV2.S COVID-19 vaccine or a placebo.

V and J are TRBV6-5 and TRBJ1-2, with TRBD1 identical over 7 bases. This CDR3 contains 15 residues. Germline CDR1 reads MNHEY; CDR2 reads SVGAGI. V was pared by 4 bases and J by 6 bases, with 11 bases of the junction left unmatched. This chain's CDR3 is CASSSGDRFVDGYTF. The CDR3 DNA follows: TGTGCCAGCAGTTCAGGGGACAGATTCGTCGATGGCTACACCTTC.

This rearrangement joins TRBV7-2 to TRBJ1-6; D perhaps matches TRBD1 (5 bases). The CDR3 has 17 amino acids. Germline lookup yields CDR1 SGHTA and CDR2 FQGNSA. V lost 0 bases, J lost 11 bases, and 20 bases lay in between. The chain's CDR3 is CASSLALSDTVVTPLHF. In nucleotides, the CDR3 is TGTGCCAGCAGCTTAGCGCTCTCGGACACGGTAGTGACACCCCTCCACTTT. The full variable domain, with the rest looked up from reference TRBV7-2 and TRBJ1-6, is GAGVSQSPSNKVTEKGKDVELRCDPISGHTALYWYRQSLGQGLEFLIYFQGNSAPDKSGLPSDRFSAERTGGSVSTLTIQRTQQEDSAVYLCASSLALSDTVVTPLHFGNGTRLTVT.

The chain has TRBV4-1 and TRBJ1-5, with a possible D match to TRBD1 (6 bases). The CDR3 is 14 residues long. The ends were cut back, 0 bases at V and 9 bases at J, with 12 bases in the middle. Per the germline V gene, CDR1 is MGHRA and CDR2 is YSYEKL. The CDR3 coding sequence is TGCGCCAGCAGCCAAGAGGGGGCCCCTCGGCCCCAGCATTTT. Translated: CASSQEGAPRPQHF.

The chain joins TRBV5-1 to TRBJ1-3; a possible D gene is TRBD1 (5 bases). The CDR3 covers 17 residues. Germline V gives CDR1 SGHRS, CDR2 YFSETQ. Trimming removed 0 bases at V and 3 bases at J, with 16 bases between. The DNA for the CDR3 is TGCGCCAGCAGCTTGGGTGCGGGTCAGGGTTTTGGAAACACCATATATTTT. It translates to CASSLGAGQGFGNTIYF.

The chain has TRBV30 and TRBJ1-1, with D unresolved. CDR3 length: 13 amino acids. CDR1 GTSNPN and CDR2 SVGIG come from the germline V gene (reference sequence). Trimming shortened V by 3 bases and J by 7 bases, and 15 bases separated the two germline ends. Here the CDR3 reads CAWSADGGFEAFF. The CDR3 region has the DNA TGTGCCTGGAGCGCGGATGGAGGGTTTGAAGCTTTCTTT.

This clone was counted once. In DNA, the CDR3 is TGTGCCAGCAGCTTCCTTTTCCAAGAGACCCAGTACTTC. Translating gives CASSFLFQETQYF. The chain uses TRBV5-8 and TRBJ2-5; D is unresolved. Germline CDR1 is SGHTS and CDR2 is YDEGEE. The CDR3 sequence is 13 residues long. Trimming removed 2 bases at V and 1 base at J, with 6 bases between.

The chain is built from TRBV7-9 and TRBJ2-2, with D possibly called TRBD1 or TRBD2 (5 bases each). Germline values: CDR1 SEHNR, CDR2 FQNEAQ (reference sequence). V was clipped by 6 bases and J by 0 bases, with 5 bases between them. This CDR3 comprises 13 residues. The CDR3 is CASRGANTGELFF. CDR3 coding DNA: TGTGCCAGCAGGGGGGCGAACACCGGGGAGCTGTTTTTT.

The chain joins TRBV2 to TRBJ2-1; the match to TRBD2 covers 8 bases. V lost 8 bases to trimming and J lost 2 bases; unmatched junction nucleotides: 2. This CDR3 contains 13 residues. CDR1 is SNHLY and CDR2 is FYNNEI in the germline V gene. DNA for the CDR3: TGTGCCAGCCGGGGGGGCCCCTACAATGAGCAGTTCTTC. Translated: CASRGGPYNEQFF.

This chain joins TRBV12-3 or TRBV12-4 and TRBJ2-1; possible D gene TRBD1, 6 bases. The V gene lost 3 bases and the J gene lost 16 bases, with 16 bases spanning the gap. CDR3 size: 12 residues. This CDR3 reads CASSFEAGDHFF. The CDR3 nucleotides are TGTGCCAGCAGTTTCGAGGCAGGGGACCATTTCTTC.

A note on this clone: The sample contains more than one DNA sequence encoding this CDR3. This sequence joins TRBV5-1 and TRBJ2-7; D remains ambiguous. With 0 bases removed from V and 1 base from J, the gap between germline ends came to 5 bases. Germline values: CDR1 SGHRS, CDR2 YFSETQ. This CDR3 spans 13 amino acids. CDR3 nucleotide sequence: TGCGCCAGCAGCTTGGCCGCTTCCTACGAGCAGTACTTC. Translating gives CASSLAASYEQYF. Full variable domain (outside the CDR3, taken from reference TRBV5-1 and TRBJ2-7): KAGVTQTPRYLIKTRGQQVTLSCSPISGHRSVSWYQQTPGQGLQFLFEYFSETQRNKGNFPGRFSGRQFSNSRSEMNVSTLELGDSALYLCASSLAASYEQYFGPGTRLTVT.

V is TRBV7-3 and J is TRBJ1-1; D gene unclear. Germline-derived CDR1 and CDR2 are SGHTA and FQGTGA. Trimming removed 2 bases from V and 3 bases from J, with 7 bases in between. This CDR3 has 13 amino acids. The CDR3 sequence: CASSLSTDTEAFF. CDR3 sequence (DNA): TGTGCCAGCAGCTTATCCACGGACACTGAAGCTTTCTTT.

The chain recombines TRBV3-1 (or the pseudogene TRBV3-2) with TRBJ1-1; D is unclear. Trimming pared 2 bases from V and 1 base from J, leaving 5 bases between. Germline-derived CDR1 and CDR2 are LGHDT and YNNKEL (reference sequence). The CDR3 runs to 13 residues. The CDR3 nucleotides read TGTGCCAGCAGCCAACAATCGAACACTGAAGCTTTCTTT. It is translated as CASSQQSNTEAFF.

The chain links TRBV6-5 to TRBJ1-1, with a possible D match to TRBD1 (5 bases). V lost 3 bases, J lost 1 base, and 9 bases lay in between. The germline gives CDR1 MNHEY, CDR2 SVGAGI. This CDR3 contains 14 residues. Here the CDR3 DNA reads TGTGCCAGCAGTTATGCCGGACAGAACACTGAAGCTTTCTTT. The encoded protein is CASSYAGQNTEAFF.

This chain joins TRBV3-1 (or the pseudogene TRBV3-2) and TRBJ2-5; 7 bases match TRBD1. Germline V gene data show CDR1 as LGHDT and CDR2 as YNNKEL (reference sequence). The CDR3 has 17 amino acids. V was pared by 7 bases and J by 0 bases, with 14 bases of the junction left unmatched. The CDR3 protein is CASNRLTGLRDQETQYF. The CDR3, as DNA: TGTGCCAGCAACCGACTGACAGGGCTGAGGGACCAAGAGACCCAGTACTTC.

V and J are TRBV18 and TRBJ1-2; tentative D call: TRBD1 (6 bases). The ends were cut back, 3 bases at V and 6 bases at J, with 11 bases in the middle. The CDR3 extends over 13 amino acids. CDR1 KGHSH and CDR2 LQKENI come from the germline V gene. The CDR3 nucleotides are TGTGCCAGCTCACCCCTTTCAGGGGATGGCTACACCTTC. Protein product: CASSPLSGDGYTF.

The chain is built from TRBV2 and TRBJ1-6; a possible D gene is TRBD1 (6 bases). The ends were cut back, 8 bases at V and 10 bases at J, with 9 bases in the middle. Germline lookup yields CDR1 SNHLY and CDR2 FYNNEI. The CDR3 runs to 11 residues. The CDR3 is CASGGASPLHF. The CDR3, as DNA: TGTGCCAGCGGGGGGGCCTCACCCCTCCACTTT.

The chain carries TRBV5-4 and TRBJ2-7; D possibly corresponds to TRBD1 (5 bases). The germline gives CDR1 SGHNT, CDR2 YYREEE (reference sequence). V lost 3 bases to trimming and J lost 6 bases, with 19 bases between them. This CDR3 has 15 amino acids. The CDR3 spells CASSYDAVTGFEQYF. CDR3 DNA: TGTGCCAGCAGCTACGACGCTGTCACAGGCTTCGAGCAGTACTTC.

The genes are TRBV30 and TRBJ1-2; D possibly corresponds to TRBD1 (5 bases). This CDR3 has 12 residues. Trimming removed 4 bases at V and 5 bases at J, with 11 bases between. Germline V gives CDR1 GTSNPN, CDR2 SVGIG (reference sequence). In DNA, the CDR3 is TGTGCCTGGAACCAGGGTTCTTATGGCTACACCTTC. Translating gives CAWNQGSYGYTF.

The chain has TRBV18 and TRBJ2-2; D may be TRBD1 (6 bases). Germline CDR1 is KGHSH and CDR2 is LQKENI. The CDR3 is made up of 18 amino acids. V dropped 0 bases and J dropped 2 bases, with 16 bases sitting between them. The CDR3 DNA follows: TGTGCCAGCTCACCACCAGGGGGTACTCCTTTAAACACCGGGGAGCTGTTTTTT. Translated: CASSPPGGTPLNTGELFF.

V gene TRBV5-5 combines with J gene TRBJ1-1; D is unresolved. The CDR3 runs to 13 residues. V lost 6 bases and J 2 bases, leaving 11 bases between the germline ends. CDR1 SGHKS and CDR2 YYEKEE come from the germline V gene (reference sequence). As DNA, the CDR3 is TGTGCCAGCATAGATGGGATCAACACTGAAGCTTTCTTT. Translating it yields CASIDGINTEAFF. Full variable domain (rest looked up from reference TRBV5-5 and TRBJ1-1): DAGVTQSPTHLIKTRGQQVTLRCSPISGHKSVSWYQQVLGQGPQFIFQYYEKEERGRGNFPDRFSARQFPNYSSELNVNALLLGDSALYLCASIDGINTEAFFGQGTRLTVV.

This clone was found once. The V and J genes are TRBV25-1 and TRBJ2-7; possibly TRBD1 or TRBD2 for D (7 bases each). Germline V CDR1 and CDR2: MGHDK, SYGVNS. The CDR3 contains 15 residues. V was shortened by 1 base and J by 6 bases, with 16 bases between the two germline ends. CDR3 region: CASSELDQGGVEQYF. CDR3 nucleotide sequence: TGTGCCAGCAGTGAATTAGATCAGGGGGGGGTCGAGCAGTACTTC.

The rearrangement uses TRBV7-9 and TRBJ1-1; D perhaps matches TRBD1 (5 bases). Trimming took 1 base from V and 4 from J, leaving 13 bases between them. Germline CDR1 SEHNR, CDR2 FQNEAQ (reference sequence). The CDR3 runs to 15 residues. The CDR3 nucleotides read TGTGCCAGCAGCTTAGGTCGAGGGGATACCACTGAAGCTTTCTTT. Translation: CASSLGRGDTTEAFF.

The rearrangement uses TRBV9 and TRBJ1-5; possible D gene TRBD1, 6 bases. The CDR3 has 13 residues. Trimming removed 5 bases from V and 6 bases from J, with 12 bases in between. Germline V lookup: CDR1 SGDLS, CDR2 YYNGEE. CDR3 DNA sequence: TGTGCCAGCAGTCGTAGGGGGGGTCAGCCCCAGCATTTT. Translating gives CASSRRGGQPQHF.

The chain carries TRBV7-6 and TRBJ2-2, with 7 bases aligning to TRBD1. V shed 5 bases and J 5 bases; nucleotides not matched to a gene: 17. The CDR3 runs to 18 residues. Germline CDR1 is SGHVS and CDR2 is FNYEAQ. The CDR3 DNA reads as TGTGCCAGCAGCCGACTTTACAGGGGAAAAGAGCGGACCGGGGAGCTGTTTTTT. It yields the protein CASSRLYRGKERTGELFF.

The chain employs TRBV29-1 and TRBJ2-3; 12 bases agree with TRBD2. The CDR3 is 15 residues long. The V gene's germline CDR1 is SQVTM and CDR2 ANQGSEA. V was pared by 6 bases and J by 2 bases, with 6 bases of the junction left unmatched. The CDR3 reads CSVRTSGMHTDTQYF. The CDR3 DNA reads as TGCAGCGTCCGGACTAGCGGGATGCACACAGATACGCAGTATTTT.

This clone turned up a few times. The sample holds other DNA sequences that translate to the same CDR3. The chain couples TRBV28 to TRBJ1-5; D might be TRBD1 (6 bases). Germline loops: CDR1 MDHEN, CDR2 SYDVKM. V was trimmed by 3 bases and J by 3 bases, leaving 12 bases between them. CDR3 length: 15 residues. The CDR3 bases are TGTGCCAGCAGTTTTTCGGGGGCTTACAATCAGCCCCAGCATTTT. Protein product: CASSFSGAYNQPQHF.